This T cell receptor (beta chain) appears in the sequencing data of a study of cytomegalovirus exposure and HLA in healthy donors (dated by TCRdb to 2015 to 2018). In the study overall: According to an earlier analysis of around 600 of the donors, about 179 million T cells yielded 117 million unique TCR beta sequences and around 300 Gb of sequence data. The T cell repertoires of 666 subjects were profiled by immunosequencing and related to cytomegalovirus serostatus. Both class I and class II loci were covered by HLA typing, at four-digit resolution. The number of typed donors differed by locus: about 620-640 for A, B, C, DRB1 and DQB1; some 500 for DQA1; about 600 for DPA1; and around 450 for DPB1. The study was designed to test whether signatures of past pathogen exposure could be identified by cataloging public T cell receptors. Because of strong linkage in the cohort, five DR-DQ haplotypes were treated as single units for association and clustering. The later analysis used no new phenotypic data to find candidate immune exposures, relying instead on TCR beta sequences and their occurrence across donors. An earlier analysis of several hundred of the donors used high-throughput TCR beta sequencing to judge whether each TCR beta V gene segment behaved as functional or pseudogenic. Donor age, sex, ethnicity and CMV serostatus were compiled together with the repertoire data. All discovery cohort repertoires had been generated on a single sequencing platform. The genetic ancestry cluster associated with self-reported Caucasian donors included 80% to 90% of the 398 genotyped donors. Among some 410 genotyped donors of the cohort, an average of around 240,000 unique TCR beta nucleotide sequences were sequenced per donor, about a sixth of them non-productive. To study patterns of TCR occurrence, a later analysis re-analyzed previously published TCR beta repertoires from 666 donors and added high-resolution HLA genotyping. The study combined high-throughput TCR immunosequencing, statistical association of individual TCRs with disease status, and machine learning to predict cytomegalovirus infection status. An early release covering 500 to 750 HLA-typed donors comprised roughly 300 gigabases of sequencing data and some 79 million unique TCR sequences. In addition to the first cohort of 666 subjects, a separate validation cohort of 130 or so different subjects was used. A later genetic analysis used genome-wide SNP genotypes for about three fifths of the 666 donors, treating that subset as a discovery cohort. The paper's findings and limits, for the study overall: A later analysis found that TCR association rates varied across HLA loci, with DRB1 alleles showing the most associated TCRs and HLA-C alleles the fewest. Cytomegalovirus status was reported to be diagnosed by the classifier with high specificity and sensitivity in both the original and validation cohorts. According to the authors, the approach could potentially be generalized to other disease states and immunological phenotypes. Only TCR beta chains were sequenced in this cohort, and the absence of alpha or paired-chain data limited detectable features. The only immune exposure information available for the cohort was CMV serostatus. A group of highly shared sequence variants was considered likely to be a technical artifact of the sequencing pipeline. Several of the top co-occurrence clusters appeared to be linked to parvovirus B19, influenza, CMV and Epstein-Barr virus, according to a later analysis. HLA typing was unavailable for some donors at each locus, so association tests used only the typed subset. Seventeen rarely observed V segments, including chromosome 9 orphons, were excluded from the earlier analysis of some 590 of the donors because counts were too low. In vitro tests confirmed that a few of the cytomegalovirus-associated TCR beta chains recognize cytomegalovirus antigens. A further reported finding was that TCR beta sequences accurately predicted the HLA-A and HLA-B alleles for most subjects in the first cohort. V-gene and J-gene trimming of TCR beta chains was associated with a missense DCLRE1C variant in a later genetic analysis, and the association was replicated in an independent cohort. Across donors, most TCR sequences were observed very rarely, whereas some public TCRs were present in many individuals. Correlated functional status among segregating V segments might be attributable to linkage disequilibrium, but an unknown experimental factor could not be ruled out. A later analysis associated 16,951 TCR beta sequences with specific HLA alleles at a false discovery rate of 0.05. According to a later genetic analysis, donors in an Asian-associated ancestry cluster had fewer N-insertions in productive TCRs than the roughly 660-donor mean. A later analysis found that HLA-associated TCR beta chains were more clonally expanded and had lower generation probabilities than equally common non-associated chains. The presence/absence analyses assumed that sequencing depth was roughly uniform across donors, and that assumption may not be true. A later analysis found that most CMV-associated TCR beta chains appeared HLA-restricted, with HLA associations seemingly driven largely by CMV exposure. Broadly in line with IMGT annotations, most TCR beta V segments showed up in productive rearrangements about 87% or about 30% of the time in an earlier analysis of some 590 of the donors. In the study, about 150 TCR beta chains were listed as associated with cytomegalovirus. Strong co-occurrence of HLA alleles, especially DR and DQ, made assigning TCR associations to individual alleles difficult.

The cohort was made up of 650 to 700 healthy bone marrow donors. At the time of sampling, all cohort members were nominally healthy, though unrecorded immune exposures were likely present. The donor tested CMV seropositive, placing the donor among the 250 to 350 seropositive members of the cohort. A peripheral blood sample was collected from each donor, and TCR beta sequencing was performed on peripheral blood mononuclear cells. The Qiagen DNeasy Blood Extraction Kit was used to extract genomic DNA from the blood cell samples. Notes on this clone: Its antigen remains undetermined. An end of the junction does not agree with germline; a read error may underlie this.

The method behind the library was the immunoSEQ multiplex PCR assay. The multiplex PCR relied on a mix of 60 forward primers for TCR Vbeta segments and 13 reverse primers for TCR Jbeta segments. The CDR3 region of rearranged TCR beta genes was amplified from genomic DNA with a multiplex PCR assay. Amplified TCR beta libraries were sequenced as 87-base-pair reads on the Illumina HiSeq System. On the study's bioinformatics: Across the 670 or so repertoires, a later analysis counted some 81 million unique TCR beta chains, 9 million to 14 million of which were shared by at least two donors. To remove PCR and sequencing errors, raw reads were error-corrected and collapsed into unique sequences using a nearest-neighbor algorithm that merged closely related sequences. CDR3 sequences were aligned to IMGT reference sequences to assign V, D and J gene segments. For a sequence to be retained, a match of at least six nucleotides to both a V gene segment and a J gene segment was required. Rearrangements were called productive when the CDR3 lacked stop codons and stayed in frame with V and J; all others were non-productive. CDR3 was defined according to IMGT convention as the region running from the second conserved V-encoded cysteine to the conserved J-encoded phenylalanine. Sequences without an unambiguous match to a single V gene segment were excluded from the earlier analysis of about 640 of the donors. An earlier analysis of a few hundred of the donors classified V segments as functional when productive rearrangements were above 56.7% and as segregating when the standard deviation between donors was above 5%. A statistical classification framework was built for diagnosing cytomegalovirus status from the catalog of TCR beta chain sequences. In a later analysis, V and J genes were assigned by comparing TCR nucleotide sequences against IMGT/GENE-DB human TR gene sequences. The TCRdist pipeline was used in a later analysis to assign CDR3 sequences and most-parsimonious VDJ recombination scenarios. In a later analysis, each TCR beta chain was defined by its CDR3 amino acid sequence together with its V-gene family, and reads without a unique V-gene family were excluded. A later analysis removed 550 to 700 highly shared, low-generation-probability nucleotide sequences to deal with suspected cross-contamination and a sequencing artifact. A later analysis calculated a clonal expansion index for each public chain from normalized within-repertoire ranks of inferred template counts. In a later analysis, generation probabilities were computed using a VDJ recombination model fitted to out-of-frame rearrangements, and the results were checked against IGoR. In a later analysis, hypergeometric tests were used to score TCR-TCR, TCR-HLA and TCR-CMV co-occurrence, with a repertoire-size bias correction applied to TCR pairs. False discovery rates were estimated in a later analysis by permuting HLA or CMV assignments 20 times. A later analysis grouped co-occurring TCRs with DBSCAN, adding TCRdist sequence similarity when clustering within HLA-allele-positive subsets. Co-occurrence clustering excluded repertoires with fewer than 30,000 or more than 120,000 public chains, plus five with anomalous nucleotide sharing. TCRdb limited this immuneACCESS table to in-frame rearrangements with V and J called. A share of clones is missing; checked studies link under half to unresolved V genes, and the rest is unexplained. V and J calls plus clone size are reproduced from that table; the DNA served to infer D and trimming. The sample profile shows approximately 150,000 clones; just over 75% of them were found once. About 1.4% of the sample is held by the ten biggest clonotypes.

This clonotype was obtained from a woman under 40 in good health and CMV-seropositive. The specimen sequenced was PBMCs.

The CDR3 sequence is CASSELTTTGGILF. The nucleotides are TGTGCCAGCAGTGAACTCACGACGACAGGGGGCATACTCTTC. The chain uses TRBV2 and TRBJ2-1, with TRBD1 matching 10 junction bases. The CDR3 spans 14 residues, from the cysteine through the phenylalanine. Only the CDR3 region is kept as DNA, spanning 42 bases read in frame from base 1. The germline V gene encodes CDR1 SNHLY and CDR2 FYNNEI.